A single T cell receptor beta chain is shown here with its context. Germline and junction disagree at one end, which may indicate a read error. CDR1 and CDR2 (germline): SGHTA, FQGNSA. This CDR3 spans 17 amino acids. This sample was taken from a study of blood T cell repertoires in COVID-19. The method was immunoSEQ multiplex PCR; TCRdb's version includes in-frame clones alone and lacks a portion of them. The table includes nearly 70,000 clones, 70% to 90% detected once. Those enrolled in Seattle joined during active infection and were followed longitudinally afterward. This TCR was recovered from a woman between 50 and 59 years old with COVID-19, enrolled during active disease. The chain has TRBV7-2 and TRBJ2-3; the match to TRBD2 covers 8 bases. Sample: peripheral blood. CDR3 protein: CASSLAVGREVGDTQYF. The CDR3 DNA is TGTGCCAGCAGCCTAGCCGTGGGGCGGGAGGTAGGAGATACGCAGTATTTT.